These T cell receptor beta chains were read from a single sample in a study of cytomegalovirus exposure and HLA in healthy donors. Produced via immunoSEQ multiplex PCR; TCRdb's table is partial and in-frame only. This table has 110,000 or so clones, 60% to 85% appearing once. The sample was PBMCs. These TCRs come from a woman between 40 and 50 years old in good health and CMV-seropositive. CDR3s include the opening cysteine and the closing phenylalanine or tryptophan. The order of the fields is J gene, D gene, CDR3 length, V gene, CDR3 DNA, CDR3 protein. A D gene is named only where the DNA matches it firmly.

>TRBJ2-2|.|15|TRBV5-1
TGCGCCAGCAGCTTGATGGGGCAGGAGTCCGGGGAGCTGTTTTTT
CASSLMGQESGELFF
>TRBJ1-5|TRBD1|15|TRBV10-2
TGCGCCAGCAGTGACGGGACAGGGTCAAGGCAGCCCCAGCATTTT
CASSDGTGSRQPQHF
>TRBJ1-6|.|16|TRBV7-9
TGTGCCAGCAGCACGGACAGTCTACATTATAATTCACCCCTCCACTTT
CASSTDSLHYNSPLHF
>TRBJ1-6|TRBD1|13|TRBV30
TGTGCCTGGGCTCGACAGGGTAATTCACCCCTCCACTTT
CAWARQGNSPLHF
>TRBJ1-3|TRBD1|14|TRBV15
TGTGCCACCAGCCGGGACAGGGGCGGAAACACCATATATTTT
CATSRDRGGNTIYF
>TRBJ1-1|.|12|TRBV5-1
TGCGCCAGCAGGGTCGGGAACACTGAAGCTTTCTTT
CASRVGNTEAFF
>TRBJ1-2|TRBD1|11|TRBV20-1
TGCAGTGCTACGGACAGGGATAGCTACACCTTC
CSATDRDSYTF
>TRBJ1-1|TRBD1|14|TRBV18
TGTGCCAGCTCACCGACAGGGGTTGGCACTGAAGCTTTCTTT
CASSPTGVGTEAFF
>TRBJ2-5|.|14|TRBV9
TGTGCCAGCAGCGTAGATCAGCCCGGGAGGACCCAGTACTTC
CASSVDQPGRTQYF
>TRBJ2-2|TRBD1|15|TRBV6-5
TGTGCCAGCAGTTCGGGACAGATGAACACCGGGGAGCTGTTTTTT
CASSSGQMNTGELFF
>TRBJ2-6|TRBD1|15|TRBV6-5
TGTGCCAGCAGTTTAACAGGGGTCGGGGCCAACGTCCTGACTTTC
CASSLTGVGANVLTF
>TRBJ2-1|.|15|TRBV6-4
TGTGCCAGCAGTGACTGGGGCGCAGGTCGCAATGAGCAGTTCTTC
CASSDWGAGRNEQFF
>TRBJ1-5|.|13|TRBV5-4
TGTGCCAGCAGCTCCCAGGGGTTTGGGCCCCAGCATTTT
CASSSQGFGPQHF
>TRBJ2-2|TRBD1|16|TRBV25-1
TGTGCCAGCAGACGACCCGGGACAGGGTCCGCCGGGGAGCTGTTTTTT
CASRRPGTGSAGELFF
>TRBJ1-5|.|14|TRBV4-1
TGCGCCAGCGGGGAGTTTTTCGGCAATCAGCCCCAGCATTTT
CASGEFFGNQPQHF
>TRBJ2-3|TRBD2|15|TRBV5-1
TGCGCCAGCAGCTTTAGCGGGGGGGCGGCAGATACGCAGTATTTT
CASSFSGGAADTQYF
>TRBJ1-2|TRBD1|15|TRBV5-1
TGCGCCAGCAGCCCAGGGACAGGGGGCGGGTATGGCTACACCTTC
CASSPGTGGGYGYTF
>TRBJ1-5|.|13|TRBV12-5
TGTGCTAGTGGTTTTGGAGACAATCAGCCCCAGCATTTT
CASGFGDNQPQHF
>TRBJ1-1|TRBD1|13|TRBV2
TGTGCCAGCGCGACAGGGGGGTTGACTGAAGCTTTCTTT
CASATGGLTEAFF
>TRBJ2-2|.|15|TRBV25-1
TGTGCCAGCAGTGAATTTAGGGGGTGGTCCGGGGAGCTGTTTTTT
CASSEFRGWSGELFF
>TRBJ1-1|.|13|TRBV6-1
TGTGCCAGCAGTGAAATAGGACAGAACGGAGCTTTCTTT
CASSEIGQNGAFF
>TRBJ1-1|.|13|TRBV6-6
TGTGCCAGCAGTTCACAGAAGAACACTGAAGCTTTCTTT
CASSSQKNTEAFF
>TRBJ2-6|.|18|TRBV19
TGTGCCAGTAGTATAATTGCGGCGGTAGGTCCTGGGGCCAACGTCCTGACTTTC
CASSIIAAVGPGANVLTF
>TRBJ2-2|.|16|TRBV5-4
TGTGCCAGCAGCTTGGGACTAGGGGCGAACACCGGGGAGCTGTTTTTT
CASSLGLGANTGELFF
>TRBJ2-7|TRBD2|16|TRBV11-2
TGTGCCAGCAGCTTAGGAGCGGGGGGTCCCATGTACGAGCAGTACTTC
CASSLGAGGPMYEQYF
>TRBJ1-3|TRBD1|15|TRBV19
TGTGCCAGTAGCCCCGGACAGGGCCAGGGAAACACCATATATTTT
CASSPGQGQGNTIYF